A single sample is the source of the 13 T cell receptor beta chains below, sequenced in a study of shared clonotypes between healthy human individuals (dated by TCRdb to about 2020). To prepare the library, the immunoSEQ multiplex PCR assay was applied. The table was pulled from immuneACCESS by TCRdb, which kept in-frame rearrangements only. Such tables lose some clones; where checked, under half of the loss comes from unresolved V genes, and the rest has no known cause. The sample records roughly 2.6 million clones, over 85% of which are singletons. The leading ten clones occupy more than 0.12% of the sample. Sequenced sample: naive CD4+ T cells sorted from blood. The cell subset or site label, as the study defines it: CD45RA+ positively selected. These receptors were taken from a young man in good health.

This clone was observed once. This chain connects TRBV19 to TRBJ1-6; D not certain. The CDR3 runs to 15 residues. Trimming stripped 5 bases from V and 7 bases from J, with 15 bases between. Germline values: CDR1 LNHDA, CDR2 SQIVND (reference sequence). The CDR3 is CASSHSPGVNSPLHF. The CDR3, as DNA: TGTGCCAGTAGTCATTCACCCGGGGTAAATTCACCCCTCCACTTT.

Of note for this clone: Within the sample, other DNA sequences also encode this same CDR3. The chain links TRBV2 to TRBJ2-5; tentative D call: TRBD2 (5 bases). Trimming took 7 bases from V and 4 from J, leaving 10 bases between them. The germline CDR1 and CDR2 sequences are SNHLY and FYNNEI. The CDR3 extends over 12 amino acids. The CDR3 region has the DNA TGTGCCAGCAAGGGTGCGGGAGAGACCCAGTACTTC. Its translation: CASKGAGETQYF.

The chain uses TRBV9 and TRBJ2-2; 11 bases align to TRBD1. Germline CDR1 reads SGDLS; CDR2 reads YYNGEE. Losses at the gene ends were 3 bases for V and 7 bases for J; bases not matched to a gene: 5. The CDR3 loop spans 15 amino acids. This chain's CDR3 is CASSAGQGVGGELFF. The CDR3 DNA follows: TGTGCCAGCAGCGCGGGACAGGGGGTTGGCGGGGAGCTGTTTTTT. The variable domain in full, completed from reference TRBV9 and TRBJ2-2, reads DSGVTQTPKHLITATGQRVTLRCSPRSGDLSVYWYQQSLDQGLQFLIQYYNGEERAKGNILERFSAQQFPDLHSELNLSSLELGDSALYFCASSAGQGVGGELFFGEGSRLTVL.

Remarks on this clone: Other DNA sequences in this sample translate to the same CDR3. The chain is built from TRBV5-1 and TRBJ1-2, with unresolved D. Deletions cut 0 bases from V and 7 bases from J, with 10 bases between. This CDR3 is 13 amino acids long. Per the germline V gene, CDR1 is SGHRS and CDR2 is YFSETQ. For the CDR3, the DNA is TGCGCCAGCAGCTTGGCCGCGGGTGGTGGCTACACCTTC. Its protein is CASSLAAGGGYTF.

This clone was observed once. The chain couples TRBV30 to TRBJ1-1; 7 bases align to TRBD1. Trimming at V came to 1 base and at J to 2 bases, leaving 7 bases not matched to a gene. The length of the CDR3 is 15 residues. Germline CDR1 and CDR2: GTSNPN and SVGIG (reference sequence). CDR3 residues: CAWSGGQLKNTEAFF. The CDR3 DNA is TGTGCCTGGAGTGGGGGACAGCTGAAAAACACTGAAGCTTTCTTT.

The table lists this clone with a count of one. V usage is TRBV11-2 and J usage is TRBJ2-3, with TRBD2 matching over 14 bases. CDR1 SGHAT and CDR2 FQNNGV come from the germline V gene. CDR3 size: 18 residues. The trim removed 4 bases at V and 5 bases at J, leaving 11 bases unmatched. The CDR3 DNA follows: TGTGCCAGCAGCTCCCGACTAGCGGGAGGGCGGGGGATAGATACGCAGTATTTT. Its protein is CASSSRLAGGRGIDTQYF.

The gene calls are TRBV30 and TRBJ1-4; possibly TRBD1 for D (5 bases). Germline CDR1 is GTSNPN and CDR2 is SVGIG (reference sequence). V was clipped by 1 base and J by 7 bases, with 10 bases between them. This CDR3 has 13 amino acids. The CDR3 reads CAWSEQAGEKLFF. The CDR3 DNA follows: TGTGCCTGGAGTGAACAGGCGGGTGAAAAACTGTTTTTT.

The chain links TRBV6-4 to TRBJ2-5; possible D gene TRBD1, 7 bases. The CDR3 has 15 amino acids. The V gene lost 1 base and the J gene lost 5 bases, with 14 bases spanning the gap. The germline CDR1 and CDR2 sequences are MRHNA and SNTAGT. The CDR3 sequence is CASSDWRGPRETQYF. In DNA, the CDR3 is TGTGCCAGCAGTGACTGGAGGGGGCCCCGGGAGACCCAGTACTTC.

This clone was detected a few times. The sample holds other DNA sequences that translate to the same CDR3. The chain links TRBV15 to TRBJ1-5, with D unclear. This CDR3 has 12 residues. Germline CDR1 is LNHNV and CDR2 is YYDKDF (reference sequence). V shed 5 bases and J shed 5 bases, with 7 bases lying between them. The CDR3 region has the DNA TGTGCCACCAGCCCGCCACATCAGCCCCAGCATTTT. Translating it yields CATSPPHQPQHF.

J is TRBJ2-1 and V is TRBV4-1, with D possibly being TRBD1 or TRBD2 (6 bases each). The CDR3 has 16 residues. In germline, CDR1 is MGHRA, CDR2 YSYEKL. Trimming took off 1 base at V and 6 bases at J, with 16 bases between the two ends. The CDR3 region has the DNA TGCGCCAGCAGCCAAGTGGGGGCCAAACTAGCCAATGAGCAGTTCTTC. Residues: CASSQVGAKLANEQFF.

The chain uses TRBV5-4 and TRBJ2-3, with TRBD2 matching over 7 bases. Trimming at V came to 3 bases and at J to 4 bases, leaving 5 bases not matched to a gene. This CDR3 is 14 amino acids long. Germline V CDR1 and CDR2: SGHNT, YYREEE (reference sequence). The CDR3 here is CASSWLTSPDTQYF. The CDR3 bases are TGTGCCAGCAGCTGGCTGACTAGCCCAGATACGCAGTATTTT.

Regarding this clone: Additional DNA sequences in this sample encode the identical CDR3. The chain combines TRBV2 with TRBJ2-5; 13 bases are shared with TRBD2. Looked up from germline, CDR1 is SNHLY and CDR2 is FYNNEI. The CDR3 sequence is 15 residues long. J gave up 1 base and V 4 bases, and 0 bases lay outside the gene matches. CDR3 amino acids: CASSGLAGGQETQYF. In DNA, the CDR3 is TGTGCCAGCAGTGGACTAGCGGGGGGCCAAGAGACCCAGTACTTC.

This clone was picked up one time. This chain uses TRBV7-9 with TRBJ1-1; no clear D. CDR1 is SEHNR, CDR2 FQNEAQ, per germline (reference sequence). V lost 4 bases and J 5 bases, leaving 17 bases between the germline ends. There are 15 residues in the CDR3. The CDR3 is CASSYELVITTEAFF. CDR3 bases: TGTGCCAGCAGCTACGAATTGGTTATAACAACTGAAGCTTTCTTT.